A single sample is the source of the 7 T cell receptor beta chains below, sequenced in a study of cytomegalovirus exposure and HLA in healthy donors. PCR involved 60 Vbeta and 13 Jbeta primers. TCRdb keeps only in-frame clones here, not all; method: immunoSEQ multiplex PCR. Of about 190,000 clones listed, 80% to 85% are singletons. The source material was PBMCs. The source of these receptors is a man aged 35 to 55 in good health and CMV-seropositive.

The V call is TRBV5-1, the J call TRBJ2-3; the D gene is possibly TRBD1 (6 bases). Germline V gene lookup returns CDR1 SGHRS and CDR2 YFSETQ. The germline V and J ends were trimmed by 3 bases and 1 base, with 15 bases remaining between them. The CDR3 has 16 amino acids. Written as DNA, the CDR3 is TGCGCCAGCAGCTCCTACAGGGTCGCGGGCACAGATACGCAGTATTTT. It codes for CASSSYRVAGTDTQYF.

In this sample, this clone turned up once. The rearrangement joins TRBV7-6 to TRBJ2-3, with 9 nucleotides matching TRBD2. V shed 0 bases and J 4 bases; nucleotides not matched to a gene: 5. Germline assignment: CDR1 SGHVS and CDR2 FNYEAQ. This CDR3 is built from 16 residues. Written as DNA, the CDR3 is TGTGCCAGCAGCTTAGCGGCGGGGGGGCGGGCAGATACGCAGTATTTT. Its translation is CASSLAAGGRADTQYF.

The rearrangement uses TRBV4-2 and TRBJ1-4; 12 positions match TRBD1. The CDR3 loop spans 18 amino acids. With 4 bases clipped from V and 5 bases from J, the junction kept 11 bases outside the gene matches. Germline values: CDR1 LGHNA, CDR2 YNFKEQ. CDR3 loop: CASSLSGTGGRANEKLFF. The CDR3, as DNA: TGTGCCAGCAGCCTGTCCGGGACAGGGGGCAGGGCGAATGAAAAACTGTTTTTT.

The rearrangement joins TRBV7-9 to TRBJ2-1, with D perhaps matching TRBD1 (6 bases). This CDR3 is 14 amino acids long. Germline V CDR1 and CDR2: SEHNR, FQNEAQ (reference sequence). V was clipped by 5 bases and J by 2 bases, with 10 bases between them. CDR3 sequence (DNA): TGTGCCAGCAGCCCCCGGGACACCTACAATGAGCAGTTCTTC. This codes for CASSPRDTYNEQFF. Drawing the rest from reference TRBV7-9 and TRBJ2-1, the complete variable domain is DTGVSQNPRHKITKRGQNVTFRCDPISEHNRLYWYRQTLGQGPEFLTYFQNEAQLEKSRLLSDRFSAERPKGSFSTLEIQRTEQGDSAMYLCASSPRDTYNEQFFGPGTRLTVL.

This clone was recorded a few times. V gene TRBV9 combines with J gene TRBJ2-1; 7 bases are a match to TRBD2. V lost 3 bases and J lost 6; bases outside the gene matches: 6. The CDR3 runs 14 residues. Germline V gene sequence: CDR1 SGDLS, CDR2 YYNGEE. The CDR3 coding sequence is TGTGCCAGCAGCGGACTAGCAGGCTTCAATGAGCAGTTCTTC. This translates into CASSGLAGFNEQFF.

The chain has TRBV11-1 and TRBJ2-3; D is perhaps TRBD1 (6 bases). This CDR3 comprises 13 residues. With 6 bases removed from V and 10 bases from J, the gap between germline ends came to 17 bases. Germline CDR1 and CDR2: SGHAT and FQDESV (reference sequence). CDR3 loop: CASSRISGEAQYF. The CDR3 nucleotides read TGTGCCAGCAGTCGGATATCAGGGGAAGCGCAGTATTTT.

The chain employs TRBV7-2 and TRBJ2-7, with 8 bases identical to TRBD1. The length of the CDR3 is 14 residues. V shed 5 bases, J shed 2 bases, and the junction held 5 bases outside the gene matches. Germline V gene lookup returns CDR1 SGHTA and CDR2 FQGNSA. CDR3 protein: CASSGDRGPYEQYF. In DNA, the CDR3 is TGTGCCAGCAGCGGCGACAGGGGCCCCTACGAGCAGTACTTC.